These 20 T cell receptor beta chains were sequenced from one sample in a study of T-cell memory formation after mild COVID-19. TCRdb redid the calling of the 5' RACE reads with MiXCR, one entry per CDR3 protein. The sample lists about 430,000 distinct CDR3 sequences, 24% occurring once. What was sequenced was PBMCs or a T cell subset sorted from them (not recorded which). The receptor source for this set is an adult woman who had mild COVID-19 (a few samples of this study predate the infection). Cell type and time point are not known.

This chain connects TRBV4-3 to TRBJ2-7, with TRBD2 matching over 13 bases. V shed 6 bases and J 5 bases; nucleotides not matched to a gene: 13. Germline values: CDR1 LGHNA, CDR2 YSLEER. This CDR3 spans 17 amino acids. The CDR3 region has the DNA TGCGCCAGCAGTAACTACCAACGTGGACTAGCGGGAGACGAGCAGTACTTC. Encoded protein: CASSNYQRGLAGDEQYF.

V and J are TRBV5-1 and TRBJ2-5, with a tentative D call TRBD2 (7 bases). This CDR3 contains 20 residues. V was trimmed by 0 bases and J by 0 bases, leaving 24 bases between them. Germline V lookup: CDR1 SGHRS, CDR2 YFSETQ. In DNA, the CDR3 is TGCGCCAGCAGCTTGGAAGGAGTCGTGGCGGGGGCCACGTACCAAGAGACCCAGTACTTC. This gives the protein CASSLEGVVAGATYQETQYF.

The chain carries TRBV20-1 and TRBJ1-2; TRBD1 agrees at 11 bases. Germline CDR1 is DFQATT and CDR2 is SNEGSKA (reference sequence). Trimming at V came to 4 bases and at J to 4 bases, leaving 5 bases not matched to a gene. This CDR3 has 14 amino acids. The chain's CDR3 is CSATRTGGVYGYTF. Written as DNA, the CDR3 is TGCAGTGCTACTCGGACAGGGGGCGTCTATGGCTACACCTTC.

This clonotype was observed a handful of times. The V gene is TRBV29-1, the J gene TRBJ2-7; TRBD2 agrees at 7 bases. Unmatched junction bases numbered 6, after V lost 4 bases and J lost 6 bases. CDR1 and CDR2 from the germline V gene are SQVTM and ANQGSEA. This CDR3 comprises 12 residues. This chain's CDR3 is CSVGEGSSEQYF. For the CDR3, the DNA is TGCAGCGTTGGGGAGGGTAGCAGCGAGCAGTACTTC.

This clonotype was seen only a few times. The chain combines TRBV7-9 with TRBJ2-2; no firm D call. The CDR3 spans 12 residues. V lost 4 bases, J lost 8 bases, and 8 bases lay in between. CDR1 SEHNR and CDR2 FQNEAQ come from the germline V gene (reference sequence). CDR3 coding DNA: TGTGCCAGCAGCTCAATCACAGGGGAGCTGTTTTTT. Its translation is CASSSITGELFF.

This clonotype was recorded many times. V usage is TRBV3-1 and J usage is TRBJ2-7, with D possibly TRBD1 on 6 matching bases. V dropped 4 bases and J dropped 0 bases, with 13 bases sitting between them. Germline lookup yields CDR1 LGHDT and CDR2 YNNKEL (reference sequence). The CDR3 has 15 amino acids. The CDR3 spells CASSPGTTSSYEQYF. CDR3 DNA: TGTGCCAGCAGCCCAGGGACAACGAGCTCCTACGAGCAGTACTTC.

The sample holds a few counts of this clonotype. This chain uses TRBV5-1 with TRBJ1-2; 7 nucleotides match TRBD1. CDR3 length: 14 amino acids. CDR1 is SGHRS and CDR2 is YFSETQ in the germline V gene. V was pared by 0 bases and J by 7 bases, with 6 bases of the junction left unmatched. The DNA of the CDR3 is TGCGCCAGCAGCTTGGTCCAGGGGGGTCCTGGCTACACCTTC. The encoded protein is CASSLVQGGPGYTF.

The chain couples TRBV10-3 to TRBJ1-1; D is uncertain. V lost 8 bases and J lost 1, with 8 bases in between. In germline, CDR1 is ENHRY, CDR2 SYGVKD. This CDR3 has 12 residues. This CDR3 is CAIRAGNTEAFF. The CDR3 region has the DNA TGTGCCATCCGGGCGGGGAACACTGAAGCTTTCTTT.

The sample holds a few counts of this clonotype. The chain joins TRBV7-2 to TRBJ1-1, with a weak D call TRBD1 (6 bases). Germline CDR1 is SGHTA and CDR2 is FQGNSA. Deletions cut 5 bases from V and 6 bases from J, with 16 bases between. The length of the CDR3 is 14 residues. The CDR3 bases are TGTGCCAGCAGCATCATACAGGGTGGCCCTGAAGCTTTCTTT. Its protein is CASSIIQGGPEAFF. Combining the CDR3 with reference TRBV7-2 and TRBJ1-1 gives the whole variable domain GAGVSQSPSNKVTEKGKDVELRCDPISGHTALYWYRQSLGQGLEFLIYFQGNSAPDKSGLPSDRFSAERTGGSVSTLTIQRTQQEDSAVYLCASSIIQGGPEAFFGQGTRLTVV.

This sequence joins TRBV19 and TRBJ1-1; D unclear. With 6 bases removed from V and 4 bases from J, the gap between germline ends came to 9 bases. CDR3 size: 12 residues. Germline CDR1 is LNHDA and CDR2 is SQIVND (reference sequence). CDR3 residues: CASSFLSTEAFF. DNA for the CDR3: TGTGCCAGTAGCTTTCTGAGCACTGAAGCTTTCTTT.

This clonotype has only a few counts. V is TRBV20-1 and J is TRBJ2-1; 9 bases match TRBD2. Germline CDR1 is DFQATT and CDR2 is SNEGSKA (reference sequence). The trim removed 6 bases at V and 8 bases at J, leaving 2 bases unmatched. The CDR3 is 11 residues long. CDR3 sequence: CSAQRGDEQFF. In DNA form, the CDR3 reads TGCAGTGCCCAGCGGGGGGATGAGCAGTTCTTC.

The rearrangement joins TRBV6-1 to TRBJ1-5; no firm D call. The CDR3 is 15 amino acids. Germline V lookup: CDR1 MNHNS, CDR2 SASEGT. Between the trimmed V and J ends, which lost 6 bases and 0 bases, there was a span of 12 bases. The CDR3 nucleotides are TGTGCCAGCAGCCAAAGGAGGGATAGCAATCAGCCCCAGCATTTT. Its translation: CASSQRRDSNQPQHF.

The chain has TRBV4-3 and TRBJ1-2; D is undetermined. CDR1 is LGHNA and CDR2 is YSLEER in the germline V gene. This CDR3 is 13 amino acids long. V dropped 1 base and J dropped 8 bases, with 11 bases sitting between them. This CDR3 is CASSQGIGLGYTF. As DNA, the CDR3 is TGCGCCAGCAGCCAAGGGATCGGGCTAGGCTACACCTTC.

This chain uses TRBV12-3 or TRBV12-4 with TRBJ1-2; perhaps TRBD1 as D (6 bases). V shed 6 bases and J shed 6 bases, with 20 bases lying between them. The length of the CDR3 is 15 residues. The CDR3 coding sequence is TGTGCCAGCAGCCCATTTGGGACATTCTCGAATGGCTACACCTTC. It codes for CASSPFGTFSNGYTF.

This clonotype has just a few counts. The CDR3 DNA reads TGCAGTGCTGGTAGGGCGGACCCCCTGTGGGATCAAGAGACCCAGTACTTC. Translating it yields CSAGRADPLWDQETQYF. The chain recombines TRBV20-1 with TRBJ2-5; D is uncertain. V lost 5 bases and J lost 2, with 24 bases in between. In germline, CDR1 is DFQATT, CDR2 SNEGSKA (reference sequence). This CDR3 has 17 amino acids.

This chain joins TRBV20-1 and TRBJ1-4; D is possibly TRBD1 (5 bases). The V end lost 6 bases, the J end lost 7 bases, and 18 bases lay between the germline ends. CDR1 DFQATT and CDR2 SNEGSKA come from the germline V gene (reference sequence). This CDR3 spans 14 amino acids. The CDR3 bases are TGCAGTGCCAGTACCGGGGCAGGCGGTGAAAAACTGTTTTTT. It codes for CSASTGAGGEKLFF.

Notes on this clonotype: The CDR3 does not close with the conserved phenylalanine or tryptophan, likely indicating a read error. The rearrangement joins TRBV6-5 to TRBJ2-7; 12 bases are shared with TRBD1. Germline CDR1 is MNHEY and CDR2 is SVGAGI. J gave up 4 bases and V 6 bases, and 7 bases lay outside the gene matches. There are 15 residues in the CDR3. The CDR3 sequence: CASRPQGQGAYEQYL. CDR3 sequence (DNA): TGTGCCAGCAGACCTCAGGGACAGGGGGCTTACGAGCAGTACTTA.

This clonotype was counted between two and nine times. J is TRBJ2-7 and V is TRBV2; D call uncertain. CDR1 and CDR2 (germline): SNHLY, FYNNEI. CDR3 length: 13 amino acids. V lost 8 bases, J lost 2 bases, and 13 bases lay in between. This CDR3 reads CASATDGPYEQYF. CDR3 bases: TGTGCCAGCGCTACGGACGGACCCTACGAGCAGTACTTC. The whole variable domain, filled in from reference TRBV2 and TRBJ2-7, reads EPEVTQTPSHQVTQMGQEVILRCVPISNHLYFYWYRQILGQKVEFLVSFYNNEISEKSEIFDDQFSVERPDGSNFTLKIRSTKLEDSAMYFCASATDGPYEQYFGPGTRLTVT.

The chain combines TRBV29-1 with TRBJ2-2, with D perhaps matching TRBD1 or TRBD2 (5 bases each). Trimming cost V 2 bases and J 5 bases, with 12 bases left between them. The CDR3 totals 14 residues. Germline values: CDR1 SQVTM, CDR2 ANQGSEA. The DNA for the CDR3 is TGCAGCGTTGAACCAGGGACGCGGACCGGGGAGCTGTTTTTT. Translating gives CSVEPGTRTGELFF.

This clonotype was counted only a few times. The rearrangement joins TRBV2 to TRBJ2-1, with 13 bases aligning to TRBD2. The CDR3 is made up of 17 amino acids. Per germline, CDR1 SNHLY and CDR2 FYNNEI. Germline trimming cut 5 bases from V and 3 bases from J; bases unmatched to any gene: 7. The CDR3 reads CASSRGGTSGIYNEQFF. CDR3 DNA: TGTGCCAGCAGTCGTGGGGGGACTAGCGGGATCTACAATGAGCAGTTCTTC.